These 32 T cell receptor beta chains came from one sample sequenced in a study of T cells expressing NK-cell markers (TCRdb year 2020). Receptor amplification or capture employed 5' RACE. Sequencer: Illumina HiSeq 2000. After the reads were reprocessed by TCRdb, one entry was made per CDR3 protein sequence, with no DNA. The sample's records list a few hundred thousand distinct CDR3 sequences. The ten largest clones capture over 1.1% of the sample. Sequencing used blood T cells: a sorted CD56 or NKG2C T cell subset, CD4+ or CD8+ T cells, or bulk PBMC T cells (not recorded which). These receptors were taken from a woman aged 50 to 65 in good health. Donor details come from another sample of the same person, matched by shared clones.

This chain connects TRBV20-1 to TRBJ2-5. Germline values: CDR1 DFQATT, CDR2 SNEGSKA (reference sequence). CDR3 length: 14 amino acids. CDR3 amino acids: CSATTVDPLETQYF.

This sequence joins TRBV7-9 and TRBJ1-2. The CDR3 contains 16 residues. Looked up from germline, CDR1 is SEHNR and CDR2 is FQNEAQ (reference sequence). The CDR3 region is CASSPPASTVNYGYTF.

The chain has TRBV30 and TRBJ2-7. This CDR3 has 16 amino acids. In germline, CDR1 is GTSNPN, CDR2 SVGIG (reference sequence). This CDR3 is CAWSVLGLAISYEQYF.

This rearrangement joins TRBV2 to TRBJ1-5; lacking DNA, the TRBD1 call made by TCRdb goes unchecked. The germline CDR1 and CDR2 sequences are SNHLY and FYNNEI. The CDR3 contains 15 residues. CDR3 loop: CASRNGTVGNQPQHF.

The chain uses TRBV11-2 and TRBJ1-2. Germline CDR1 reads SGHAT; CDR2 reads FQNNGV. The CDR3 consists of 13 residues. The CDR3 protein is CASSLSTLDGYTF.

J is TRBJ1-3 and V is TRBV29-1. The CDR3 runs to 12 residues. CDR1 SQVTM and CDR2 ANQGSEA come from the germline V gene. This chain's CDR3 is CSVESGGNTIYF.

The CDR3 protein is CASTPPGGSYEQYF. V gene TRBV12-3 or TRBV12-4 combines with J gene TRBJ2-7; no DNA is available, so the TRBD2 call from TCRdb remains unchecked. CDR3 length: 14 residues.

The rearrangement uses TRBV4-1 and TRBJ2-1; TCRdb's D call of TRBD2 is untestable without DNA. CDR1 and CDR2 (germline): MGHRA, YSYEKL. This CDR3 spans 15 amino acids. CDR3 region: CASSQMSGVSDEQFF.

V is TRBV2 and J is TRBJ2-2; TCRdb lists TRBD1, though no DNA is available to test this call. CDR1 and CDR2 from the germline V gene are SNHLY and FYNNEI. This CDR3 is built from 14 residues. The CDR3 spells CASIPAAGFGELFF.

The gene calls are TRBV29-1 and TRBJ2-3; the D call from TCRdb, TRBD1, cannot be confirmed without DNA. The CDR3 loop spans 15 amino acids. Looked up from germline, CDR1 is SQVTM and CDR2 is ANQGSEA. The CDR3 region is CSVVLQGRGTDTQYF.

The V call is TRBV7-6, the J call TRBJ2-2. Germline CDR1 and CDR2: SGHVS and FNYEAQ. The CDR3 has 13 residues. CDR3 sequence: CASSLQWSGELFF.

This rearrangement joins TRBV5-1 to TRBJ2-3; TCRdb proposes TRBD1, but this gene call is untestable without DNA. Germline assignment: CDR1 SGHRS and CDR2 YFSETQ. CDR3 length: 18 amino acids. CDR3 sequence: CASSLVDRGLNPLGTQYF.

The chain couples TRBV24-1 to TRBJ2-3; the D call from TCRdb, TRBD1, cannot be confirmed without DNA. The CDR3 contains 18 residues. The germline V gene has CDR1 KGHDR and CDR2 SFDVKD. The CDR3 is CATSDSGTSFFPTDTQYF.

The chain carries TRBV18 and TRBJ1-1. This CDR3 has 17 residues. From germline, CDR1 is KGHSH and CDR2 LQKENI. CDR3 loop: CASSPDRVQGLNTEAFF.

V and J are TRBV12-3 or TRBV12-4 and TRBJ1-1. The CDR3 is made up of 15 amino acids. CDR3 in amino acids: CASSLTNLGNTEAFF.

The chain recombines TRBV19 with TRBJ1-5. Per germline, CDR1 LNHDA and CDR2 SQIVND (reference sequence). The CDR3 is 13 residues long. CDR3 protein: CASSEDGNQPQHF.

The chain recombines TRBV29-1 with TRBJ1-2; the D call from TCRdb, TRBD1, cannot be confirmed without DNA. This CDR3 is built from 12 residues. Germline V gives CDR1 SQVTM, CDR2 ANQGSEA. The CDR3 is CSVEVGGWGYTF.

This chain joins TRBV12-3 or TRBV12-4 and TRBJ2-3; TCRdb picks TRBD2, but there is no DNA to check that call. The CDR3 loop spans 15 amino acids. The CDR3 loop reads CATTTWGRRTDTQYF.

This sequence joins TRBV20-1 and TRBJ2-7. The CDR3 is 13 amino acids. Germline values: CDR1 DFQATT, CDR2 SNEGSKA (reference sequence). The CDR3 spells CSTTVLASYEQYF.

The V and J genes are TRBV12-3 or TRBV12-4 and TRBJ2-4; TCRdb's D call of TRBD1 is untestable without DNA. The CDR3 totals 15 residues. CDR3 protein: CASSRPGGAKNIQYF.

The chain combines TRBV20-1 with TRBJ2-3; checking the TCRdb D call of TRBD2 is not possible without DNA. This CDR3 is built from 16 residues. CDR1 and CDR2 (germline): DFQATT, SNEGSKA (reference sequence). This CDR3 reads CSASSGLAGDGDTQYF.

The chain carries TRBV12-3 or TRBV12-4 and TRBJ1-3. The CDR3 runs 15 residues. The CDR3 here is CASRDLTMTGNTIYF.

The chain is built from TRBV3-1 and TRBJ1-4. This CDR3 contains 11 residues. Germline loops: CDR1 LGHDT, CDR2 YNNKEL (reference sequence). The chain's CDR3 is CASSRNEKLFF.

The rearrangement links TRBV27 to TRBJ2-1; TCRdb picks TRBD2, but there is no DNA to check that call. The CDR3 runs 17 residues. Germline CDR1 MNHEY, CDR2 SMNVEV (reference sequence). CDR3 sequence: CASSLGDPGLASWEQFF.

V usage is TRBV25-1 and J usage is TRBJ1-1; TCRdb picks TRBD1, but there is no DNA to check that call. Germline CDR1 MGHDK, CDR2 SYGVNS. CDR3 size: 14 residues. CDR3 residues: CASRGQGLYTEAFF.

The genes are TRBV29-1 and TRBJ2-4; checking the TCRdb D call of TRBD2 is not possible without DNA. Germline V gene sequence: CDR1 SQVTM, CDR2 ANQGSEA. There are 14 residues in the CDR3. CDR3 residues: CSVGMGLRRNIQYF.

This sequence joins TRBV6-2 or TRBV6-3 and TRBJ2-7; without DNA, the TCRdb call of TRBD2 cannot be checked. CDR1 MNHEY and CDR2 SVGEGT come from the germline V gene. The CDR3 is 15 amino acids. The CDR3 sequence: CASSSLAGGRGEQYF.

V and J are TRBV27 and TRBJ2-6; the D call from TCRdb, TRBD1, cannot be confirmed without DNA. Germline CDR1 reads MNHEY; CDR2 reads SMNVEV (reference sequence). This CDR3 spans 23 amino acids. CDR3 protein: CASSLSARLWQGANHSGANVLTF.

V is TRBV5-1 and J is TRBJ2-1; without DNA, the TCRdb call of TRBD1 cannot be checked. The germline gives CDR1 SGHRS, CDR2 YFSETQ. There are 16 residues in the CDR3. CDR3 amino acids: CASSVGGSHSYNEQFF. The full variable domain, its missing parts supplied by reference TRBV5-1 and TRBJ2-1, is KAGVTQTPRYLIKTRGQQVTLSCSPISGHRSVSWYQQTPGQGLQFLFEYFSETQRNKGNFPGRFSGRQFSNSRSEMNVSTLELGDSALYLCASSVGGSHSYNEQFFGPGTRLTVL.

The J gene is TRBJ1-2, the V gene TRBV19; TCRdb indicates TRBD1, and absent DNA this call remains unverified. Germline CDR1 reads LNHDA; CDR2 reads SQIVND (reference sequence). CDR3 length: 14 residues. The CDR3 protein is CASSMFRDPYGYTF.

This sequence joins TRBV15 and TRBJ1-2; TCRdb names TRBD1, which stays unverified in the absence of DNA. Germline CDR1 reads LNHNV; CDR2 reads YYDKDF (reference sequence). The CDR3 runs 16 residues. CDR3 protein: CATSRETGVSNYGYTF.

This chain joins TRBV20-1 and TRBJ2-5; TCRdb's D call of TRBD2 is untestable without DNA. CDR3 size: 15 residues. CDR1 and CDR2 (germline): DFQATT, SNEGSKA (reference sequence). This CDR3 is CSARAGDGWGETQYF.